This passage covers 9 T cell receptor beta chains from one sample sequenced in a study of shared clonotypes between healthy human individuals. The table came from immunoSEQ multiplex PCR; TCRdb's copy has only in-frame clones and leaves some out. The sample lists 2 million or so clones, roughly 95% occurring once. The material sequenced was naive CD4+ T cells sorted from blood. Subset here: CD45RA+ positively selected. Receptors were obtained from a man between 18 and 29 years old in good health.

The chain recombines TRBV27 with TRBJ2-1; D is perhaps TRBD2 (6 bases). CDR3 length: 17 amino acids. V lost 4 bases and J 0 bases, leaving 16 bases between the germline ends. The germline V gene has CDR1 MNHEY and CDR2 SMNVEV (reference sequence). The CDR3 reads CASSSGRPSSSYNEQFF. The DNA for the CDR3 is TGTGCCAGCAGTTCGGGGAGGCCCTCTAGCTCCTACAATGAGCAGTTCTTC.

This rearrangement joins TRBV5-1 to TRBJ2-2; D is undetermined. Germline V gene lookup returns CDR1 SGHRS and CDR2 YFSETQ. V was shortened by 0 bases and J by 4 bases, with 13 bases between the two germline ends. The CDR3 contains 16 residues. CDR3 sequence: CASSLGPSRGTGELFF. The CDR3, as DNA: TGCGCCAGCAGCTTGGGCCCATCAAGAGGCACCGGGGAGCTGTTTTTT.

The J gene is TRBJ2-2, the V gene TRBV5-1; TRBD1 aligns across 8 bases. The CDR3 has 17 amino acids. Germline loops: CDR1 SGHRS, CDR2 YFSETQ. The junction had 8 bases not matched to a gene; V was cut back by 0 bases and J by 4 bases. The DNA for the CDR3 is TGCGCCAGCAGCTTGGAGGGGCCAGGGGGCGTCACCGGGGAGCTGTTTTTT. It encodes CASSLEGPGGVTGELFF. Full variable domain (remainder filled in from reference TRBV5-1 and TRBJ2-2): KAGVTQTPRYLIKTRGQQVTLSCSPISGHRSVSWYQQTPGQGLQFLFEYFSETQRNKGNFPGRFSGRQFSNSRSEMNVSTLELGDSALYLCASSLEGPGGVTGELFFGEGSRLTVL.

This clone showed up many times. V usage is TRBV7-9 and J usage is TRBJ1-2; 7 positions match TRBD1. CDR1 is SEHNR, CDR2 FQNEAQ, per germline (reference sequence). There are 15 residues in the CDR3. Trimming cost V 5 bases and J 7 bases; bases outside gene matches: 13. The CDR3: CASSPGVTGEGGYTF. The CDR3 bases are TGTGCCAGCAGCCCCGGGGTTACAGGGGAGGGTGGCTACACCTTC.

This chain joins TRBV29-1 and TRBJ2-5; 7 bases align to TRBD1. In germline, CDR1 is SQVTM, CDR2 ANQGSEA. The CDR3 covers 13 residues. CDR3 region: CTNRGPSVGTQYF. The CDR3 coding sequence is TGCACCAACAGGGGCCCCTCGGTAGGGACCCAGTACTTC.

This clone was observed once. V gene TRBV4-3 combines with J gene TRBJ1-2, with 9 nucleotides matching TRBD1. Germline loops: CDR1 LGHNA, CDR2 YSLEER. This CDR3 contains 15 residues. The V gene end was trimmed by 1 base and the J gene end by 6 bases; junction bases not matched to a gene: 6. The CDR3 DNA reads as TGCGCCAGCAGCCAAGCACTTGGGACAGGGCATGGCTACACCTTC. As protein: CASSQALGTGHGYTF.

The chain carries TRBV2 and TRBJ1-4; D gene uncertain. Germline lookup yields CDR1 SNHLY and CDR2 FYNNEI. The V and J ends lost 1 base and 3 bases respectively, with 6 bases between them. This CDR3 is built from 14 residues. CDR3 sequence: CASSEGAANEKLFF. CDR3 DNA sequence: TGTGCCAGCAGTGAAGGGGCCGCTAATGAAAAACTGTTTTTT.

The chain couples TRBV9 to TRBJ2-2; perhaps TRBD1 as D (5 bases). Germline values: CDR1 SGDLS, CDR2 YYNGEE. Trimming pared 3 bases from V and 5 bases from J, leaving 14 bases between. CDR3 length equals 15 residues. CDR3 protein: CASSGVPQGTGELFF. The CDR3 DNA follows: TGTGCCAGCAGCGGGGTTCCGCAGGGAACCGGGGAGCTGTTTTTT.

The chain recombines TRBV5-8 with TRBJ1-5, with TRBD1 as a possible D gene (5 bases). The CDR3 extends over 15 amino acids. Germline assignment: CDR1 SGHTS and CDR2 YDEGEE. Trimming stripped 4 bases from V and 1 base from J, with 12 bases between. The chain's CDR3 is CASSVHGASNQPQHF. The CDR3 DNA reads as TGTGCCAGCAGCGTCCACGGGGCCAGCAATCAGCCCCAGCATTTT.